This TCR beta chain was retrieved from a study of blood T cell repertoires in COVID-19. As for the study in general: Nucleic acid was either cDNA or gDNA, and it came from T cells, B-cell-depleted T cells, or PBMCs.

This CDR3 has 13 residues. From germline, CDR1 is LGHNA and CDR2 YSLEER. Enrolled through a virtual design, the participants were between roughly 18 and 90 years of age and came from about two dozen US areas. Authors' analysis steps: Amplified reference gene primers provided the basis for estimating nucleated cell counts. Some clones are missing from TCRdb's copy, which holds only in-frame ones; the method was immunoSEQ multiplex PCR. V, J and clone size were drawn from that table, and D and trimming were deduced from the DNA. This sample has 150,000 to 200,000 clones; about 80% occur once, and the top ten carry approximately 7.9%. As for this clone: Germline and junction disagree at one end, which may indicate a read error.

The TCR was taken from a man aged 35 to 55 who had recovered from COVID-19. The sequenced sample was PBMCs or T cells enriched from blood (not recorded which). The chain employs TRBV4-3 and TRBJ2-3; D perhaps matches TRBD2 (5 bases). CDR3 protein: CASSHPSTDTQYF. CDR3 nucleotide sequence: TGCGCCAGCAGCCACCCTAGCACCGATACGCAGTATTTT.